This passage covers 9 T cell receptor beta chains from one sample sequenced in a study of Tregs in tolerant kidney transplant recipients. The data were produced by immunoSEQ multiplex PCR, yet TCRdb's version contains in-frame clones alone and is incomplete. The repertoire has under 300,000 clones, about 86% of them found once; the top ten carry under 0.65%. Material: CD4+ T cells from blood. Receptors were obtained from a human donor in good health.

The rearrangement joins TRBV29-1 to TRBJ1-4, with 7 bases identical to TRBD1. There are 13 residues in the CDR3. J lost 4 bases, V lost 7 bases, and 6 bases had no gene match. Germline loops: CDR1 SQVTM, CDR2 ANQGSEA. CDR3 residues: CSARQGLNEKLFF. CDR3 nucleotides: TGCAGCGCGAGACAGGGACTTAATGAAAAACTGTTTTTT.

DNA of the CDR3: TGTGCCAGCAGAGTAGGGGAAGAGACCCAGTACTTC. Encoded protein: CASRVGEETQYF. J is TRBJ2-5 and V is TRBV2; tentative D call: TRBD1 (5 bases). The CDR3 length is 12 residues. Per germline, CDR1 SNHLY and CDR2 FYNNEI. With 6 bases removed from V and 3 bases from J, the gap between germline ends came to 8 bases.

Remarks on this clone: Other nucleotide sequences from this sample produce the same CDR3. This chain links TRBV19 with TRBJ1-1, with 8 positions matching TRBD1. The trim removed 8 bases at V and 11 bases at J, leaving 16 bases unmatched. The germline gives CDR1 LNHDA, CDR2 SQIVND (reference sequence). The CDR3 is 14 residues long. The chain's CDR3 is CASSSPNRGLGAFF. CDR3 in DNA: TGTGCCAGTTCTTCCCCAAACAGGGGGTTAGGGGCTTTCTTT.

The CDR3 loop reads CASSYSPGGTSYEQYF. In DNA, the CDR3 is TGTGCCAGCAGTTACTCCCCGGGAGGAACCTCCTACGAGCAGTACTTC. The chain links TRBV6-5 to TRBJ2-7, with 7 bases that match TRBD2. The CDR3 spans 16 residues. V trimming: 0 bases; J trimming: 0 bases; junction bases outside the gene matches: 5. CDR1 MNHEY and CDR2 SVGAGI come from the germline V gene.

The gene calls are TRBV9 and TRBJ1-3; D might be TRBD1 (5 bases). V was pared by 0 bases and J by 4 bases, with 17 bases between. The CDR3 loop spans 17 amino acids. The V gene's germline CDR1 is SGDLS and CDR2 YYNGEE. As DNA, the CDR3 is TGTGCCAGCAGCGTAGCAAGGGGCGGGACGTTAGGAAACACCATATATTTT. It encodes CASSVARGGTLGNTIYF.

V gene TRBV4-1 combines with J gene TRBJ1-1; D is possibly TRBD1 (5 bases). Germline assignment: CDR1 MGHRA and CDR2 YSYEKL. Trimming cost V 6 bases and J 1 base, with 12 bases left between them. This CDR3 is 14 amino acids long. The CDR3 DNA reads as TGCGCCAGCAGGCCCCTTAGGGGGAACACTGAAGCTTTCTTT. Amino acid sequence: CASRPLRGNTEAFF.

The chain joins TRBV18 to TRBJ1-1; TRBD1 matches at 8 bases. The CDR3 contains 17 residues. Trimming removed 3 bases from V and 1 base from J; junction bases left unmatched: 10. Looked up from germline, CDR1 is KGHSH and CDR2 is LQKENI. Here the CDR3 reads CASSPQGASHGNTEAFF. The CDR3, as DNA: TGTGCCAGCTCACCCCAGGGGGCTTCTCACGGGAACACTGAAGCTTTCTTT.

This clone was seen a few times. The chain couples TRBV27 to TRBJ1-5, with TRBD1 as a possible D gene (5 bases). The CDR3 covers 14 residues. The germline V gene has CDR1 MNHEY and CDR2 SMNVEV (reference sequence). V lost 3 bases and J lost 3, with 9 bases in between. The CDR3 DNA reads TGTGCCAGCAGTTTCCAGGGTTTCAATCAGCCCCAGCATTTT. Translating gives CASSFQGFNQPQHF.

About this clone itself: Additional DNA sequences in this sample encode the identical CDR3. The chain is built from TRBV20-1 and TRBJ2-7; D uncertain. V dropped 1 base and J dropped 2 bases, with 3 bases sitting between them. The length of the CDR3 is 11 residues. Per germline, CDR1 DFQATT and CDR2 SNEGSKA (reference sequence). CDR3 DNA: TGCAGTGCTAGAGGACCCTACGAGCAGTACTTC. Protein: CSARGPYEQYF.